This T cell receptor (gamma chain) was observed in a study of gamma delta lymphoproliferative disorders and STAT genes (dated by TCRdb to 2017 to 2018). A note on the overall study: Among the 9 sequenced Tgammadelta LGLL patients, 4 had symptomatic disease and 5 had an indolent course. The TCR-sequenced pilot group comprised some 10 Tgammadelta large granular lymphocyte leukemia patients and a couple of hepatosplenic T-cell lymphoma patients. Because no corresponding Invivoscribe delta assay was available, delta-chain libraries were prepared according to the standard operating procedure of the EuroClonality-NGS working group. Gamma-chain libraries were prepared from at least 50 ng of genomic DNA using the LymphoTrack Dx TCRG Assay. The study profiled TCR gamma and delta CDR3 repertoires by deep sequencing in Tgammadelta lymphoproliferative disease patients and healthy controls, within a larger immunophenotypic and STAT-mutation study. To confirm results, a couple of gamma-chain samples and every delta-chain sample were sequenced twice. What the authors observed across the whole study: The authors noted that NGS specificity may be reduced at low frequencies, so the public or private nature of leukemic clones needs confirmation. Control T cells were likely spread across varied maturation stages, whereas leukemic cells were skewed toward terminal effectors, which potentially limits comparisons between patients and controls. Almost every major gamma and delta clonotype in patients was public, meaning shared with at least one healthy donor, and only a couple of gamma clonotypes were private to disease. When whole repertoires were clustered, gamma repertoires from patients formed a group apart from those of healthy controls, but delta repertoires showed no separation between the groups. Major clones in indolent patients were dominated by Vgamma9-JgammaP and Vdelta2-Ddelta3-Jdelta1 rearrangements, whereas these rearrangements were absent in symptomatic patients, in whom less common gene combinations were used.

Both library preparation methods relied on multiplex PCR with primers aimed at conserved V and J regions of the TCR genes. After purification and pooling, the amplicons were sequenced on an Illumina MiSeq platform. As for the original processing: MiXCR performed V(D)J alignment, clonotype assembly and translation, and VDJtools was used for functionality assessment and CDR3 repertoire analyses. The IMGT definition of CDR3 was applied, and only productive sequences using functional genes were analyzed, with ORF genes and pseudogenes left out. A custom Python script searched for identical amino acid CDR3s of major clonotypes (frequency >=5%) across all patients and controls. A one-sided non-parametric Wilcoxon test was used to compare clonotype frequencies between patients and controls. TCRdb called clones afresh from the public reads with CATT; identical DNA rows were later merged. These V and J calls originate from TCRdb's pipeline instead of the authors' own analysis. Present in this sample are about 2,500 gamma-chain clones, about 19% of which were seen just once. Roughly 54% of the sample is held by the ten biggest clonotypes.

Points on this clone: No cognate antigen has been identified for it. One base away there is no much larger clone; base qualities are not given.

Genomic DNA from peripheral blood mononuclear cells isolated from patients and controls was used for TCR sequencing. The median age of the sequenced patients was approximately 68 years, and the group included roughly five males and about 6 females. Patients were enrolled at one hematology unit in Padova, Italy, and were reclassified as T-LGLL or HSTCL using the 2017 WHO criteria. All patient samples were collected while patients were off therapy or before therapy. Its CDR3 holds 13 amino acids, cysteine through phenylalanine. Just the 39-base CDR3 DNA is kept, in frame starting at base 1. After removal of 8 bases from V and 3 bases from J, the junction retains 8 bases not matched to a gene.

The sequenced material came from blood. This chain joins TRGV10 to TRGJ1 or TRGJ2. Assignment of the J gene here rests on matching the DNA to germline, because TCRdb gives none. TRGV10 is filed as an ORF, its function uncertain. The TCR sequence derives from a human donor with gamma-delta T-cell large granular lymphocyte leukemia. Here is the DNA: TGTGCTGCGTGGGATCCCCTTTATTATAAGAAACTCTTT. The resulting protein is CAAWDPLYYKKLF.